A selection of T cell receptor beta chains follows, all from one sample in a study of blood T cells in healthy people across ages. TCRdb fed the 5' RACE reads into MiXCR, producing one record per CDR3 protein. This table holds around 1,700,000 distinct CDR3 sequences, 28% found once. Input material: blood. These receptors all stem from a woman in her twenties or thirties in good health. The CDR3 runs from the conserved cysteine through the conserved F or W. A D gene is named only where the DNA matches it firmly. Not all rows give a size; the values are once, few, many and, for expanded clones, a class.

d_call: TRBD2; clone_size: many; j_call: TRBJ2-7; v_call: TRBV4-3; cdr3_nt: TGCGCCAGCAGCCCGACCCTCACTAGCGGGAGGAGGTACTTC; cdr3_aa: CASSPTLTSGRRYF
d_call: -; clone_size: many; j_call: TRBJ2-7; v_call: TRBV6-2/TRBV6-3; cdr3_nt: TGTGCCAGCAGCCCCCACGAGGGGGGGCGTTCATACGAGCAGTACTTC; cdr3_aa: CASSPHEGGRSYEQYF
d_call: -; clone_size: many; j_call: TRBJ2-7; v_call: TRBV29-1; cdr3_nt: TGCAGCGTTGCAGGGGGGTCCTACGAGCAGTACTTC; cdr3_aa: CSVAGGSYEQYF
d_call: -; clone_size: few; j_call: TRBJ1-2; v_call: TRBV4-1; cdr3_nt: TGCGCCAGCAGCCAACCTACGGCGGGCTTTTTCTATGGCTACACCTTC; cdr3_aa: CASSQPTAGFFYGYTF
d_call: TRBD1; clone_size: -; j_call: TRBJ1-1; v_call: TRBV6-2/TRBV6-3; cdr3_nt: TGTGCCAGCAGTTACCAACAGGGGAAATTCAGGAACACTGAAGCTTTCTTT; cdr3_aa: CASSYQQGKFRNTEAFF
d_call: -; clone_size: many; j_call: TRBJ1-5; v_call: TRBV6-6; cdr3_nt: TGTGCCAGCAGCCTCGGGCCAGACGATCAGCCCCAGCATTTT; cdr3_aa: CASSLGPDDQPQHF
d_call: -; clone_size: few; j_call: TRBJ2-5; v_call: TRBV5-1; cdr3_nt: TGCGCCAGCAGCTCCTCGCCAGTGCAAGAGACCCAGTACTTC; cdr3_aa: CASSSSPVQETQYF
d_call: -; clone_size: many; j_call: TRBJ2-7; v_call: TRBV4-1; cdr3_nt: TGCGCCAGCAGCAAGCTCTGGGGGGCGATTTACGAGCAGTACTTC; cdr3_aa: CASSKLWGAIYEQYF
d_call: -; clone_size: few; j_call: TRBJ2-7; v_call: TRBV28; cdr3_nt: TGTGCCAGCAGGACCTCCGGGACACCGAAACTCGAGCAGTACTTC; cdr3_aa: CASRTSGTPKLEQYF
d_call: -; clone_size: -; j_call: TRBJ2-7; v_call: TRBV30; cdr3_nt: TGTGCCTGGAGTGCTGACAGCGTATACTACGAGCAGTACTTC; cdr3_aa: CAWSADSVYYEQYF
d_call: -; clone_size: few; j_call: TRBJ1-2; v_call: TRBV30; cdr3_nt: TGTGCCTGGTCGCGACTGTCTGGCTACACCTTC; cdr3_aa: CAWSRLSGYTF
d_call: -; clone_size: few; j_call: TRBJ1-5; v_call: TRBV2; cdr3_nt: TGTGCCAGCGGTCGGGAGAGGCCCCAGCATTTT; cdr3_aa: CASGRERPQHF
d_call: -; clone_size: many; j_call: TRBJ2-1; v_call: TRBV29-1; cdr3_nt: TGCAGCGTGGGAACTTCGGGTGAGCAGTTCTTC; cdr3_aa: CSVGTSGEQFF
d_call: -; clone_size: -; j_call: TRBJ1-1; v_call: TRBV20-1; cdr3_nt: TGCAGTACGTCGTGGAACACTGAAGCTTTCTTT; cdr3_aa: CSTSWNTEAFF
d_call: -; clone_size: -; j_call: TRBJ1-1; v_call: TRBV6-2/TRBV6-3; cdr3_nt: TGTGCCAGCAGTTACATGACAGGTGAAGCTTTCTTT; cdr3_aa: CASSYMTGEAFF
d_call: -; clone_size: once; j_call: TRBJ1-2; v_call: TRBV2; cdr3_nt: TGTGCCAGCCCAAGGGCAGGGTGGGCCTATGGCTACACCTTC; cdr3_aa: CASPRAGWAYGYTF
d_call: TRBD1; clone_size: once; j_call: TRBJ2-2; v_call: TRBV5-1; cdr3_nt: TGCGCCAGCAGCTTTGGTGACAGGGGTTCCGGGGAGCTGTTTTTT; cdr3_aa: CASSFGDRGSGELFF
d_call: -; clone_size: few; j_call: TRBJ2-7; v_call: TRBV27; cdr3_nt: TGTGCCAGCAGTTCTCCGCGGACAGCCAAGACATCCGAGCAGTACTTC; cdr3_aa: CASSSPRTAKTSEQYF
d_call: -; clone_size: -; j_call: TRBJ1-2; v_call: TRBV12-3/TRBV12-4; cdr3_nt: TGTGCCAGCAGCTACGACAGCGGCGGGGGCTACACCTTC; cdr3_aa: CASSYDSGGGYTF
d_call: TRBD1; clone_size: few; j_call: TRBJ2-7; v_call: TRBV11-2; cdr3_nt: TGTGCCAGCAGAGAGGGGACAGGGGCGGACTACGAGCAGTACTTC; cdr3_aa: CASREGTGADYEQYF
d_call: -; clone_size: once; j_call: TRBJ2-7; v_call: TRBV28; cdr3_nt: TGTGCCAGCAGGGGCGGGGGCCTCCCCTACGAGCAGTACTTC; cdr3_aa: CASRGGGLPYEQYF
d_call: TRBD1; clone_size: few; j_call: TRBJ1-5; v_call: TRBV5-1; cdr3_nt: TGCGCCAGCAGCGCCGGACAGGGTGATCAGCCCCAGCATTTT; cdr3_aa: CASSAGQGDQPQHF
d_call: -; clone_size: -; j_call: TRBJ2-1; v_call: TRBV27; cdr3_nt: TGTGCCAGCACGGATTCGAGGGGACATTACAATGAGCAGTTCTTC; cdr3_aa: CASTDSRGHYNEQFF
d_call: -; clone_size: -; j_call: TRBJ2-3; v_call: TRBV30; cdr3_nt: TGTGCCTGGAGCAAAGGCCCTGGGGGCGCAGGTCCGCAGTATTTT; cdr3_aa: CAWSKGPGGAGPQYF
d_call: -; clone_size: many; j_call: TRBJ2-7; v_call: TRBV6-6; cdr3_nt: TGTGCCAGCAGTTACTCGAGCCCTTCCTACGAGCAGTACTTC; cdr3_aa: CASSYSSPSYEQYF
d_call: -; clone_size: -; j_call: TRBJ1-4; v_call: TRBV5-1; cdr3_nt: TGCGCCAGCAGCGCAAACACACAGAGTGCAACTAATGAAAAACTGTTTTTT; cdr3_aa: CASSANTQSATNEKLFF
d_call: -; clone_size: few; j_call: TRBJ2-7; v_call: TRBV20-1; cdr3_nt: TGCAGTGCTAGTAAAAGGCCCCTGCGCGAGCAGTACTTC; cdr3_aa: CSASKRPLREQYF
d_call: -; clone_size: -; j_call: TRBJ2-5; v_call: TRBV3-1; cdr3_nt: TGTGCCAGCAGCCAAGATTACAAGACTGTGGTACAGACCCAGTACTTC; cdr3_aa: CASSQDYKTVVQTQYF
d_call: TRBD1; clone_size: -; j_call: TRBJ1-4; v_call: TRBV3-1; cdr3_nt: TGTGCCAGCAGACGCACTCCAGGGGGTTTGGCAACTAATGAAAAACTGTTTTTT; cdr3_aa: CASRRTPGGLATNEKLFF
d_call: -; clone_size: -; j_call: TRBJ2-2; v_call: TRBV5-6; cdr3_nt: TGTGCTAGCAGCTTGGAACTCGGGGGGCCCCCGAACACCGGGGAGCTGTTTTTT; cdr3_aa: CASSLELGGPPNTGELFF
d_call: -; clone_size: -; j_call: TRBJ2-7; v_call: TRBV28; cdr3_nt: TGTGCCGGGGGGCCGGGACTACCCTGGGAGCAGTACTTC; cdr3_aa: CAGGPGLPWEQYF
d_call: -; clone_size: few; j_call: TRBJ2-2; v_call: TRBV4-3; cdr3_nt: TGCGCCAGCAGCCAAGATCGTGCGGGACCGAACACCGGGGAGCTGTTTTTT; cdr3_aa: CASSQDRAGPNTGELFF
d_call: TRBD1; clone_size: -; j_call: TRBJ2-3; v_call: TRBV29-1; cdr3_nt: TGCAGCGCCGACAGGGGGATTGCAGATACGCAGTATTTT; cdr3_aa: CSADRGIADTQYF
d_call: -; clone_size: few; j_call: TRBJ2-1; v_call: TRBV5-1; cdr3_nt: TGCGCCAGCAGCTTGGATGAGGGAGCCTACAATGAGCAGTTCTTC; cdr3_aa: CASSLDEGAYNEQFF
d_call: TRBD2; clone_size: few; j_call: TRBJ2-1; v_call: TRBV4-1; cdr3_nt: TGCGCCAGCAGCCACTTGGGACTAGCGGGGTCACAAGAGACCCAGTTCTTC; cdr3_aa: CASSHLGLAGSQETQFF
d_call: -; clone_size: -; j_call: TRBJ1-1; v_call: TRBV10-3; cdr3_nt: TGTGCCATCAGGAGGATGGTGAACACTGAAGCTTTCTTT; cdr3_aa: CAIRRMVNTEAFF
d_call: TRBD1; clone_size: few; j_call: TRBJ1-5; v_call: TRBV6-5; cdr3_nt: TGTGCCAGCAGTTACTCGTGGGGACAGGGTTTGGATCAGCCCCAGCATTTT; cdr3_aa: CASSYSWGQGLDQPQHF
d_call: TRBD1; clone_size: -; j_call: TRBJ2-3; v_call: TRBV12-3/TRBV12-4; cdr3_nt: TGTGCCAGCACTTTGGACAGGACCACAGATACGCAGTATTTT; cdr3_aa: CASTLDRTTDTQYF
d_call: TRBD2; clone_size: many; j_call: TRBJ2-1; v_call: TRBV12-3/TRBV12-4; cdr3_nt: TGTGCCAGCAGTGATAGCGGGAGCTCCTACAATGAGCAGTTCTTC; cdr3_aa: CASSDSGSSYNEQFF
d_call: TRBD1; clone_size: -; j_call: TRBJ1-2; v_call: TRBV3-1; cdr3_nt: TGTGCCAGCGCGTCCAGGGGACAGGAGGGAGGCTACACCTTC; cdr3_aa: CASASRGQEGGYTF
d_call: -; clone_size: many; j_call: TRBJ2-7; v_call: TRBV5-1; cdr3_nt: TGCGCCAGCGCCCCCGCCTACGAGCAGTACTTC; cdr3_aa: CASAPAYEQYF
d_call: -; clone_size: -; j_call: TRBJ2-7; v_call: TRBV10-1; cdr3_nt: TGCGCCAGCGGAGCACAAGATTACAATGAGCAGTACTTC; cdr3_aa: CASGAQDYNEQYF
d_call: -; clone_size: many; j_call: TRBJ2-3; v_call: TRBV18; cdr3_nt: TGTGCCAGCTCACCGGGGACCCCAGATACGCAGTATTTT; cdr3_aa: CASSPGTPDTQYF
d_call: TRBD2; clone_size: -; j_call: TRBJ2-2; v_call: TRBV6-2/TRBV6-3; cdr3_nt: TGTGCCAGCAGTACCCAGCGGGAGAAGGCCGGGGAGCTGTTTTTT; cdr3_aa: CASSTQREKAGELFF
d_call: TRBD1; clone_size: few; j_call: TRBJ2-1; v_call: TRBV28; cdr3_nt: TGTGCCAGCAGCCGATGGGACAGGCGCAATGAGCAGTTCTTC; cdr3_aa: CASSRWDRRNEQFF